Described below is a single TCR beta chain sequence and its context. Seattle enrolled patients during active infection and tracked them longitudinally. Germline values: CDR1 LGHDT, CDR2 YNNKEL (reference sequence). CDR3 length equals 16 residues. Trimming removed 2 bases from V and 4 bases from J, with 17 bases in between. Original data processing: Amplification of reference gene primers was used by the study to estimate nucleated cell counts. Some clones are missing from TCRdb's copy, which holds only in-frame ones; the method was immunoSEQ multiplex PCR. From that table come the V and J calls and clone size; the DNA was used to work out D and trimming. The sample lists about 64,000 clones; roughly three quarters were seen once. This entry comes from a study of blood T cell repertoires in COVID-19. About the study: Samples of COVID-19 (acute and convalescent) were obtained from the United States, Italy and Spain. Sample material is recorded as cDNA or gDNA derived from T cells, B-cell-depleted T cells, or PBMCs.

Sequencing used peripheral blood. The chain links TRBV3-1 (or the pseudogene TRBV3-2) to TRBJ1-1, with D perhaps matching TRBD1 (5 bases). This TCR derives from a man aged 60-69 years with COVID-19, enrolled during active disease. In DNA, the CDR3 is TGTGCCAGCAGCCAATTGCCCCCAGGGATGGGCACTGAAGCTTTCTTT. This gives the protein CASSQLPPGMGTEAFF.